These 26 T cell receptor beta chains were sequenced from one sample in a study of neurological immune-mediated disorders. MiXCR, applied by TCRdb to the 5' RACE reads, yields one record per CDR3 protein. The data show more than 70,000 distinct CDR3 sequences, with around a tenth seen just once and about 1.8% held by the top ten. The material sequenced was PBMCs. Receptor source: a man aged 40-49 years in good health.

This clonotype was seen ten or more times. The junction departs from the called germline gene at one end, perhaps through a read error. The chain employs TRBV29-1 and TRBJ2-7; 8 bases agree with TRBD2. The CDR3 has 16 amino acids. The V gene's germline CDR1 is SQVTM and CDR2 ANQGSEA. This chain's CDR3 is CSVKDFSGEPSYEQYF. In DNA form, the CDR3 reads TGCAGCGTTAAAGACTTTAGCGGGGAACCCTCCTACGAGCAGTACTTC.

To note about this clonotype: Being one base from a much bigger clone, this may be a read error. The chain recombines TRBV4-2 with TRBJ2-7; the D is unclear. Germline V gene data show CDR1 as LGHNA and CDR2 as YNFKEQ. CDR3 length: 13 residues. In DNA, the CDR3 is TGTGCCAGCAGCCAAGCAGTTAGGTACGAGCGGTACTTC. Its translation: CASSQAVRYERYF.

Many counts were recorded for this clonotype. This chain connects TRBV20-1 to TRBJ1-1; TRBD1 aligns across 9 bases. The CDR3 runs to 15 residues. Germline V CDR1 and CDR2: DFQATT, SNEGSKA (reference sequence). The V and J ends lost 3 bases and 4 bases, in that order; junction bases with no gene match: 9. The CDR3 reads CSARNRGRGGTEAFF. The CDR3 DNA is TGCAGTGCTAGGAACAGGGGGCGCGGGGGCACTGAAGCTTTCTTT.

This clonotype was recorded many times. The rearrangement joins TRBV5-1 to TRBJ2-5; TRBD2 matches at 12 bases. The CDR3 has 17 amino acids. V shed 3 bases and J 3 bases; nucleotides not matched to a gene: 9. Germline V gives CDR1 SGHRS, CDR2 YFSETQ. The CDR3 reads CASSYSTSGGNEETQYF. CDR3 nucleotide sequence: TGCGCCAGCAGCTACTCGACTAGCGGGGGTAATGAAGAGACCCAGTACTTC.

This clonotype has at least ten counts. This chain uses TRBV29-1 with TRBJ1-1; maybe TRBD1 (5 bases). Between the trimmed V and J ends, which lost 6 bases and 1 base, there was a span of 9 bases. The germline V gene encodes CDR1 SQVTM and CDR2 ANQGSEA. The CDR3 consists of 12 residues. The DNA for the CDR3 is TGCAGCGTCGCCGGGGCGAACACTGAAGCTTTCTTT. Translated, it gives CSVAGANTEAFF.

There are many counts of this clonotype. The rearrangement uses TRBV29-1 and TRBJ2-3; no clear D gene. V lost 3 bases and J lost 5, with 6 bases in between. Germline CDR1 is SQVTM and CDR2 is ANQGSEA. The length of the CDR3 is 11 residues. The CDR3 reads CSVEGQDTQYF. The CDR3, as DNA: TGCAGCGTTGAGGGCCAAGATACGCAGTATTTT.

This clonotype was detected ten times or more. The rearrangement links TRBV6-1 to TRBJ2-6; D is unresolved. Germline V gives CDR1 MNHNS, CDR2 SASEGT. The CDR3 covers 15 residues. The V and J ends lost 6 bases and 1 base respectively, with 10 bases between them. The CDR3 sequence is CASSSLGSGANVLTF. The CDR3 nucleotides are TGTGCCAGCAGCAGTCTAGGGTCTGGGGCCAACGTCCTGACTTTC.

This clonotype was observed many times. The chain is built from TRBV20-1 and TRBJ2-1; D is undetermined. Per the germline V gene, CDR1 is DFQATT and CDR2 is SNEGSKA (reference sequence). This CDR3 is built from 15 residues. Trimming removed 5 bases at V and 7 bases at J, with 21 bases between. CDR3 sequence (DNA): TGCAGTGCTGGGCCAGGCCCTAGAGGAAGGAATGAGCAGTTCTTC. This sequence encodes CSAGPGPRGRNEQFF.

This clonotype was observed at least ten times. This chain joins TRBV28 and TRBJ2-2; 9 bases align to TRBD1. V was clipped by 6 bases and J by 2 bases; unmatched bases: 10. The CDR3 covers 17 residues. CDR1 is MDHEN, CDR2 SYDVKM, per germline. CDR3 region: CASRFDRGGANTGELFF. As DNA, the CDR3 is TGTGCCAGCAGATTCGACAGGGGGGGGGCTAACACCGGGGAGCTGTTTTTT.

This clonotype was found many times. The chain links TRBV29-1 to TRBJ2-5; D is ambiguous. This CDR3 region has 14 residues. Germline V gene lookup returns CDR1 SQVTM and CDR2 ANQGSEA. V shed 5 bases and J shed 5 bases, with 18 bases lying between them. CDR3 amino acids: CSVLVPLHEETQYF. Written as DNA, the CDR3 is TGCAGCGTTCTAGTCCCCCTTCATGAGGAGACCCAGTACTTC.

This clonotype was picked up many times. As DNA, the CDR3 is TGCGCCAGCAGCTTAACAACCCAAGGACAGGGGCCTTTATACAATGAGCAGTTCTTC. Its protein product is CASSLTTQGQGPLYNEQFF. The chain employs TRBV5-1 and TRBJ2-1, with 9 bases identical to TRBD1. Per germline, CDR1 SGHRS and CDR2 YFSETQ. The CDR3 extends over 19 amino acids. V was pared by 2 bases and J by 4 bases, with 16 bases of the junction left unmatched.

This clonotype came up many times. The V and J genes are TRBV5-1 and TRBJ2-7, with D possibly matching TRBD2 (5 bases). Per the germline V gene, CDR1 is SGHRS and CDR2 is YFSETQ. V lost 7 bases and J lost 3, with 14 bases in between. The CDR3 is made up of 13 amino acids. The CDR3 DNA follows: TGCGCCAGCCGGACCGCCGGGAACTACGAGCAGTACTTC. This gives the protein CASRTAGNYEQYF.

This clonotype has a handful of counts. DNA of the CDR3: TGCAGCTTCCGACAGGGTGGTAGGAACACTGAAGCTTTCTTT. It codes for CSFRQGGRNTEAFF. The V and J genes are TRBV29-1 and TRBJ1-1, with 7 bases lining up with TRBD1. Germline V lookup: CDR1 SQVTM, CDR2 ANQGSEA. The trim removed 8 bases at V and 1 base at J, leaving 10 bases unmatched. CDR3 size: 14 residues.

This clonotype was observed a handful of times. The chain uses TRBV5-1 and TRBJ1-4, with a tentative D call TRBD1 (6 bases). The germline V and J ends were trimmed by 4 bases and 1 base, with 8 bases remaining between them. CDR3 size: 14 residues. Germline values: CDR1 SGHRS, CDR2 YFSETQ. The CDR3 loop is CASSGGGTNEKLFF. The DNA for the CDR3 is TGCGCCAGCAGCGGAGGGGGAACTAATGAAAAACTGTTTTTT. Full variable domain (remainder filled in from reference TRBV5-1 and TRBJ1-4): KAGVTQTPRYLIKTRGQQVTLSCSPISGHRSVSWYQQTPGQGLQFLFEYFSETQRNKGNFPGRFSGRQFSNSRSEMNVSTLELGDSALYLCASSGGGTNEKLFFGSGTQLSVL.

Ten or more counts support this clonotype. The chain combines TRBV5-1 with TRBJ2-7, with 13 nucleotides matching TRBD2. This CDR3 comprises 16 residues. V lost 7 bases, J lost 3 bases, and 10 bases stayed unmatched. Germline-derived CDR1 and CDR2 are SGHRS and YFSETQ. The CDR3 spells CASSTSGGSVSYEQYF. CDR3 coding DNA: TGCGCCAGCTCGACTAGCGGGGGGTCCGTCAGCTACGAGCAGTACTTC.

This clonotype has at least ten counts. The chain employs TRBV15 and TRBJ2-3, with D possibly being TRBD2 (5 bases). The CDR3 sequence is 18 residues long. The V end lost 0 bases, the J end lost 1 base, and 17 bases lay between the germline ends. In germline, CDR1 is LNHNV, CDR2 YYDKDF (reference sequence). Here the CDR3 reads CATSRDRTLTRGTDTQYF. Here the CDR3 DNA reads TGTGCCACCAGCAGAGATCGGACGCTTACTAGAGGCACAGATACGCAGTATTTT.

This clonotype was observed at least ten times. The DNA of the CDR3 is TGTGCCAGCAGCTTAGGCCCCGCACCGGGGGAAAAACTGTTTTTT. This gives the protein CASSLGPAPGEKLFF. The V gene is TRBV11-2, the J gene TRBJ1-4; D unclear. Germline loops: CDR1 SGHAT, CDR2 FQNNGV. The CDR3 loop spans 15 amino acids. V gave up 1 base and J gave up 8 bases, with 14 bases separating them.

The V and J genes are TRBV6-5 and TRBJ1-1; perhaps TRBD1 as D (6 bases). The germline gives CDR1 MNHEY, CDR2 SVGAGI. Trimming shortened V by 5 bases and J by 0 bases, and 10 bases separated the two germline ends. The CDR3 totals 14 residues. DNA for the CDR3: TGTGCCAGCAGTCCTCGGGACATGAACACTGAAGCTTTCTTT. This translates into CASSPRDMNTEAFF.

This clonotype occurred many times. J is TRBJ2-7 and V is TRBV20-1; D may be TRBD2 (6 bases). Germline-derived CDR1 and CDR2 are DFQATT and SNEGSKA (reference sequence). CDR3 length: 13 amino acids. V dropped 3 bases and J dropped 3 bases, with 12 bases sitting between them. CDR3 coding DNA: TGCAGTGCTAGCGGAGGGGACGGCTACGAGCAGTACTTC. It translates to CSASGGDGYEQYF.

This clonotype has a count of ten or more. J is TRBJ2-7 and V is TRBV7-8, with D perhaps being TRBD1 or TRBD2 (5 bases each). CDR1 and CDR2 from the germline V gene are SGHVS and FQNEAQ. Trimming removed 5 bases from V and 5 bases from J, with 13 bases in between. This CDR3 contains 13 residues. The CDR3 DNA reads TGTGCCAGCAGCCCGGGGACGGCTGACGAGCAGTACTTC. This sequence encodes CASSPGTADEQYF. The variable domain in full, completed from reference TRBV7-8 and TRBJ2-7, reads GAGVSQSPRYKVAKRGQDVALRCDPISGHVSLFWYQQALGQGPEFLTYFQNEAQLDKSGLPSDRFFAERPEGSVSTLKIQRTQQEDSAVYLCASSPGTADEQYFGPGTRLTVT.

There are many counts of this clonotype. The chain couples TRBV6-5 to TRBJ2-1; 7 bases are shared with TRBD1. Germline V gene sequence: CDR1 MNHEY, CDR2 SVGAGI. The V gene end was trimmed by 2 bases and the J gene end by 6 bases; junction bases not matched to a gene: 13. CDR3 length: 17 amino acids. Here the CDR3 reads CASSYQPGTAAGNEQFF. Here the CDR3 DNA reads TGTGCCAGCAGTTACCAGCCTGGGACAGCGGCGGGCAATGAGCAGTTCTTC.

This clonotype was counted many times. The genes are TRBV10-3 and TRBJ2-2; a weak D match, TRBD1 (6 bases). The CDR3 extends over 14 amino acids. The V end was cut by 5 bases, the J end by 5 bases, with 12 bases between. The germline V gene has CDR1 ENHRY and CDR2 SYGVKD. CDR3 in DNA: TGTGCCATCAGTTTGGGGGCTGGGACCGGGGAGCTGTTTTTT. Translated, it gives CAISLGAGTGELFF.

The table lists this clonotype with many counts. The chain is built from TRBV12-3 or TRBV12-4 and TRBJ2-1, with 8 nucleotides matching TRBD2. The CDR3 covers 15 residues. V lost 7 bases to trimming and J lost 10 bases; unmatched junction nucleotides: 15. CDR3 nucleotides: TGTGCCAGCACCGTTAGCGGGACCCGTGTAGGCGAGCAGTTCTTC. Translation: CASTVSGTRVGEQFF.

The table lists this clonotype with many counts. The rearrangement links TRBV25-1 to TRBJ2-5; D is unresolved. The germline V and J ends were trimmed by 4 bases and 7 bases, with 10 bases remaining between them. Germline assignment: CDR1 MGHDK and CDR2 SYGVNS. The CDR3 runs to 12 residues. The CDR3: CASSVRPATQYF. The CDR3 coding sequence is TGTGCCAGCAGTGTTCGACCTGCGACCCAGTACTTC.

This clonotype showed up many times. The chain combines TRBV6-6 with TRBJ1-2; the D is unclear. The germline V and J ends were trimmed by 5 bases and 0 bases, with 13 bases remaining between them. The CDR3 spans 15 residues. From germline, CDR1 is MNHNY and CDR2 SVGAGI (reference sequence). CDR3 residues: CASSDPGGTNYGYTF. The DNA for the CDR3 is TGTGCCAGCAGTGACCCAGGAGGTACTAACTATGGCTACACCTTC.

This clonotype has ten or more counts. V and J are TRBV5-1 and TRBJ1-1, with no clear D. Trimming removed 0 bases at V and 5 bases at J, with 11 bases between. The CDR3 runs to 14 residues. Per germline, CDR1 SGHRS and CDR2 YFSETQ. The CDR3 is CASSLGPTGTEAFF. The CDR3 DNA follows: TGCGCCAGCAGCTTGGGGCCCACCGGGACTGAAGCTTTCTTT. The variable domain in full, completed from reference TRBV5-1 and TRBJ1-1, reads KAGVTQTPRYLIKTRGQQVTLSCSPISGHRSVSWYQQTPGQGLQFLFEYFSETQRNKGNFPGRFSGRQFSNSRSEMNVSTLELGDSALYLCASSLGPTGTEAFFGQGTRLTVV.